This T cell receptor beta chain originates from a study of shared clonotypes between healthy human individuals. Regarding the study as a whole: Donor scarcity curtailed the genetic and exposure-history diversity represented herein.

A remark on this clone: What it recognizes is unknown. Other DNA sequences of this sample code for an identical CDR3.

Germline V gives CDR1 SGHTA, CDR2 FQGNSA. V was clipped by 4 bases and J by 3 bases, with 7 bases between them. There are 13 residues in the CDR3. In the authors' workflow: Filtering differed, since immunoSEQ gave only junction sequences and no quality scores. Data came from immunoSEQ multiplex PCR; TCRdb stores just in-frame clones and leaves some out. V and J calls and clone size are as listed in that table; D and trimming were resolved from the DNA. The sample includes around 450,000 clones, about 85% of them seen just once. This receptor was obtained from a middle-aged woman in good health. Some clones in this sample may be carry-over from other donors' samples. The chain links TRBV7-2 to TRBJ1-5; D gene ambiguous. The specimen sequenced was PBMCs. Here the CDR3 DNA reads TGTGCCAGCAGCTGGCAAGACAATCAGCCCCAGCATTTT. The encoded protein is CASSWQDNQPQHF.